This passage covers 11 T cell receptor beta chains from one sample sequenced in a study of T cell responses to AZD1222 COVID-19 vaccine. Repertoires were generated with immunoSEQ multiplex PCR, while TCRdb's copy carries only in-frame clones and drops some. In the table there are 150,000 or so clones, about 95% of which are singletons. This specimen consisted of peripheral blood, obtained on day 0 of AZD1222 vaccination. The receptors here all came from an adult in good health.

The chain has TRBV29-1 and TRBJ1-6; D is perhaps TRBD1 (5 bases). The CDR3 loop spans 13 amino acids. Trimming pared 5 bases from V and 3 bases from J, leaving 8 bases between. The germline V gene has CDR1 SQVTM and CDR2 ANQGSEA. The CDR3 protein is CSVSGGYNSPLHF. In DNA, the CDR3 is TGCAGCGTTTCGGGGGGCTATAATTCACCCCTCCACTTT.

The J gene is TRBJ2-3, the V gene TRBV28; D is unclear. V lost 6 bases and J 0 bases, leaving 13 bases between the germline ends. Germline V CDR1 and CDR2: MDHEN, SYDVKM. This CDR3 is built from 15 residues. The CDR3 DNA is TGTGCCAGCAGCCCGGGCCGCAGTAGCACAGATACGCAGTATTTT. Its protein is CASSPGRSSTDTQYF.

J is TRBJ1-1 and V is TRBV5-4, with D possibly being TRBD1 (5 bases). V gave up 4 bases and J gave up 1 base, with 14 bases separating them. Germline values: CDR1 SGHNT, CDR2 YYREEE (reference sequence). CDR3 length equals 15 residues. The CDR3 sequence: CASSGAGTANTEAFF. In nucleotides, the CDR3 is TGTGCCAGCAGCGGCGCCGGGACGGCGAACACTGAAGCTTTCTTT.

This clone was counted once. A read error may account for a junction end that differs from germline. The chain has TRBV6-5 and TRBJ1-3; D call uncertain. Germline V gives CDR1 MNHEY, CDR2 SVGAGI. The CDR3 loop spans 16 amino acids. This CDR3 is CASSYWAEPSGNTIYF. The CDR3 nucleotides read TGTGCCAGTAGTTACTGGGCGGAGCCCTCTGGAAACACCATATATTTT.

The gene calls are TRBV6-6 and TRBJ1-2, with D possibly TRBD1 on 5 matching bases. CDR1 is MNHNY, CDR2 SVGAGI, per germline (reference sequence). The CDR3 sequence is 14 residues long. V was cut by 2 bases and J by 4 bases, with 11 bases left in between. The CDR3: CASSYPQGPYGYTF. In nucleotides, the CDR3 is TGTGCCAGCAGTTACCCTCAGGGACCCTATGGCTACACCTTC.

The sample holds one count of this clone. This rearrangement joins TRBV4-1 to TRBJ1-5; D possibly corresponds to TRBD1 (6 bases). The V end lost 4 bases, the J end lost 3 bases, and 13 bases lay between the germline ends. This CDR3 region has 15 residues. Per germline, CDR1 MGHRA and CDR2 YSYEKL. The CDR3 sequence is CASSPHRGLNQPQHF. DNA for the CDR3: TGCGCCAGCAGCCCCCACCGGGGGCTCAATCAGCCCCAGCATTTT.

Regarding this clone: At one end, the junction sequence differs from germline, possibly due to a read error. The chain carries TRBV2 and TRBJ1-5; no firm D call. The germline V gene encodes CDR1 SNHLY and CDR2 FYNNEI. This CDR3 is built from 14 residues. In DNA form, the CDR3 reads TGTGCCAGCGGTGACCCCCTAGGGCATCAGCCCCAGCATTTT. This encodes CASGDPLGHQPQHF.

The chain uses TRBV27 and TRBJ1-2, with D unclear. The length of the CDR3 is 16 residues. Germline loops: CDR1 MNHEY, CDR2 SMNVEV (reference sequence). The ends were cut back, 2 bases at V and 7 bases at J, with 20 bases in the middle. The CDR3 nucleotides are TGTGCCAGCAGTTTAACACCCGGGCGCCTGACTGGTGGCTACACCTTC. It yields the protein CASSLTPGRLTGGYTF.

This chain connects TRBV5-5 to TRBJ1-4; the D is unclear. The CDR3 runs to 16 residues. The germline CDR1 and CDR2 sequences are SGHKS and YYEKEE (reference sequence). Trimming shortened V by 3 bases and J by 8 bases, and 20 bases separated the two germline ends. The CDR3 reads CASSSGPQGPGEKLFF. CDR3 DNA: TGTGCCAGCAGCTCAGGACCCCAAGGGCCGGGGGAAAAACTGTTTTTT.

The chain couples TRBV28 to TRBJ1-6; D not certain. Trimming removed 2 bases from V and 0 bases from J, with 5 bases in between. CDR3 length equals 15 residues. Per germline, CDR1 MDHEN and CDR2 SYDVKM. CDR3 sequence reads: CASSLQRSYNSPLHF. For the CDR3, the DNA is TGTGCCAGCAGTTTACAGCGCTCCTATAATTCACCCCTCCACTTT.

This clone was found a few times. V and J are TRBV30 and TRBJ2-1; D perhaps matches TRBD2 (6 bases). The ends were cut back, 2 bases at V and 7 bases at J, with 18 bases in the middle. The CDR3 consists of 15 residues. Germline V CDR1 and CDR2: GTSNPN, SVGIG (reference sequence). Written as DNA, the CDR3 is TGTGCCTGGAGTCGATTAGCGGTCTGGGGGAATGAGCAGTTCTTC. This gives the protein CAWSRLAVWGNEQFF.